The T cell receptor beta chain described here comes from a study of regulatory T cells in long-lasting Graves disease. This clonotype was counted ten times or more. Its antigen is currently unknown. Researchers made TCR beta libraries by using iRepertoire HTBI primers and running Arm-PCR on CDR3 regions. TCRdb re-analysed the multiplex PCR reads in MiXCR, keeping a single row per CDR3 protein. The sample gives fewer than 650,000 distinct CDR3 sequences, roughly 16% of which show up once; around 13% is in the top ten. This CDR3 has 13 residues. Trimming cost V 9 bases and J 8 bases, with 17 bases left between them. General study findings and limits: Whereas new patients shared about a thousand public clonotypes, persistent patients shared more, at 2,500 to 3,500.

Documented time point: newly diagnosed GD, antithyroid drugs for less than 3 months. PBMC RNA served as the TCR library source. These data were likewise used in another study, on T cells in Graves' hyperthyroidism and ophthalmopathy. That work contributes: Absent ophthalmopathy progression within 18 months defined stable Graves' hyperthyroidism. Aged 18 to 65, the patients had hyperthyroidism that was newly diagnosed and had lasted under 2 months. A median roughly six months before onset, the model predicted ophthalmopathy.

Material: peripheral blood mononuclear cells (PBMCs), obtained at new diagnosis, from a patient treated with antithyroid drugs. V and J are TRBV12-3 or TRBV12-4 and TRBJ2-1, with D perhaps TRBD2 (6 bases). The clonotype comes from a man between 18 and 35 years old with Graves disease. The CDR3 is CASRSGDLDEQFF. CDR3 bases: TGTGCCAGTCGATCGGGGGACCTTGATGAGCAGTTCTTC.